This T cell receptor beta chain comes out of a study of T cell repertoires in cytomegalovirus infection. Only a few counts were recorded for this clonotype. Antigen: not known. This CDR3 region has 15 residues. Germline values: CDR1 SGHTA, CDR2 FQGNSA. With 5 bases removed from V and 6 bases from J, the gap between germline ends came to 20 bases. From the reads, TCRdb called clonotypes with MiXCR, one entry per CDR3 protein. This table holds roughly 500,000 distinct CDR3 sequences, roughly a third found once. This specimen was cultured PBMCs, taken from culture after CMV antigen stimulation. This chain uses TRBV7-2 with TRBJ2-7; D is perhaps TRBD1 (5 bases). The receptor comes from a human donor in good health (CMV status not recorded). Some clones in this sample may be carry-over from other donors' samples. CDR3 DNA: TGTGCCAGCAGCCCTGCGCTTCAGGGCGTGAGCGAGCAGTACTTC. It is translated as CASSPALQGVSEQYF.